This T cell receptor (beta chain) is from a study of CXCR3-negative and CXCR3-positive naive CD8 T cells. Whole-study context: Each library held about 1.5 +/- 0.3 million TRB reads, 130 million to 150 million in total. Whole-study findings and limits: CXCR3-positive naive cells carried more hydrophobic TRB CDR3s than CXCR3-negative ones. In both naive subsets diversity was comparably high, whereas memory CD8+ cells showed much lower diversity.

UMI-labeled 5' RACE yielded the TRB cDNA libraries. TCRdb reanalyzed the 5' RACE reads and collapses them to one entry per CDR3 protein, without DNA. Its table records some 150,000 distinct CDR3 sequences. A remark on this clonotype: Its antigen is currently unknown.

CDR3 size: 15 residues. Per germline, CDR1 SGHAT and CDR2 FQNNGV. The origin of this receptor is a human donor in good health. Some clones in this sample may be carry-over from other donors' samples. V usage is TRBV11-2 and J usage is TRBJ2-5; TCRdb's D gene call, TRBD1, goes unchecked for lack of DNA. Sequenced material: naive CXCR3+ CD8+ T cells from blood. Sample subset: CD45RO-CCR7+CD27+CD95- naive CD8+ T cells expressing CXCR3 (TNR3+). The CDR3 reads CASSLWTGGKETQYF.